This TCR beta chain emerged from a study of T cells expressing NK-cell markers. General observations from the study: Once again these clonotypes came out on top in the CD3+CD56-NKG2C+ fraction of a handful of donors.

CDR1 PRHDT and CDR2 FYEKMQ come from the germline V gene (reference sequence). CDR3 length: 14 residues. Regarding this clonotype: No antigen is known for it.

TCRdb reanalyzed the 5' RACE reads and collapses them to one entry per CDR3 protein, without DNA. In total, the table holds 150,000 or so distinct CDR3 sequences. The chain uses TRBV13 and TRBJ2-2; TCRdb's assignment of TRBD1 cannot be checked, as there is no DNA. Sequences were obtained from blood T cells: a sorted CD56 or NKG2C T cell subset, CD4+ or CD8+ T cells, or bulk PBMC T cells (not recorded which). The source of this sequence is a woman aged 45 to 65 in good health. The CDR3 sequence: CASRPGENTGELFF.